The clone carrying this TCR beta chain was seen only a few times. Its antigen is unknown. MiXCR, run by TCRdb on the reads, gives a single entry per CDR3 protein. The data show around 490,000 distinct CDR3 sequences, around a quarter seen once. This sample stems from a study of T cell repertoires in cytomegalovirus infection. For the study at large: A matching HLA type, together with CMV infection, was signaled by public TCR beta signatures.

V was pared by 4 bases and J by 3 bases, with 12 bases between. The germline V gene has CDR1 SNHLY and CDR2 FYNNEI. The CDR3 has 14 residues. General study points: Cumulated frequencies of public TCR beta families served to identify carriers of CMV plus the relevant HLA. HLA-C-restricted, CMV-specific TCR beta clonotypes were dominant ex vivo.

The chain joins TRBV2 to TRBJ2-5; either TRBD1 or TRBD2 may fit D (7 bases each). Sequencing input: PBMCs. The receptor comes from a human donor in good health (CMV status not recorded). Some clones in this sample may be carry-over from other donors' samples. The DNA for the CDR3 is TGTGCCAGCAGTGCGCAGGGGGGGAAAGAGACCCAGTACTTC. This gives the protein CASSAQGGKETQYF.